The clone carrying this TCR beta chain has just one count. Distinct nucleotide sequences in the sample also encode this CDR3. The Seattle site enrolled patients during active infection and followed them longitudinally. These data originate in a study of blood T cell repertoires in COVID-19. Whole-study context: The cDNA or gDNA used as material had been derived from T cells, B-cell-depleted T cells, or PBMCs.

There are 14 residues in the CDR3. Germline values: CDR1 SGHRS, CDR2 YFSETQ. V shed 0 bases and J shed 1 base, with 8 bases lying between them. In the source study's methods: It was from reference gene primer amplification that nucleated cell counts were estimated. The table came from immunoSEQ multiplex PCR; TCRdb's copy has only in-frame clones and leaves some out. V and J calls and clone size are as listed in that table; D and trimming were resolved from the DNA. The sample holds 250,000 to 400,000 clones, roughly 88% seen once. This sequence joins TRBV5-1 and TRBJ2-7, with D hard to call. The sample taken for sequencing was peripheral blood. The source is a woman under 40 with COVID-19, enrolled during active disease. CDR3 bases: TGCGCCAGCAGCTTGGTCCCCGGTTCCTACGAGCAGTACTTC. It codes for CASSLVPGSYEQYF.